Listed here is a single T cell receptor (beta chain). The antigen is not known. Naive and memory CD4+ T cells were cultured with CEF, then survey-sequenced. Assay: immunoSEQ multiplex PCR; the TCRdb copy retains only in-frame clones and omits some. The data contain tens of thousands of clones, under 80% of them singletons. The data were obtained in a study of CD4 T cells in relation to SARS-CoV-2 and coronaviruses. Study overall: PBMCs were cultured with antigen for approximately nine days before TCR beta sequencing.

Cryopreserved PBMCs were CD4-enriched, then split into naive and memory cells. This receptor was obtained from an adult with COVID-19. The sequenced sample consisted of memory CD4+ T cells from PBMCs, cultured in vitro.

As DNA, the CDR3 is TGTGCCAGTAGTGGGGACCAAGAGACCCAGTACTTC. It yields the protein CASSGDQETQYF. The chain carries TRBV19 and TRBJ2-5, with unresolved D. The CDR3 runs 12 residues. CDR1 and CDR2 (germline): LNHDA, SQIVND (reference sequence). V was pared by 5 bases and J by 0 bases, with 4 bases between.